Below are 14 T cell receptor beta chains sequenced from a single sample in a study of control samples from healthy donors and cancer patients. Some clones are missing from TCRdb's copy, which holds only in-frame ones; the method was immunoSEQ multiplex PCR. Of 100,000 to 150,000 clones listed, more than 85% are singletons. What was sequenced was blood. Receptors originate from a man between 18 and 29 years old in good health.

This chain connects TRBV11-2 to TRBJ2-3; perhaps TRBD2 as D (6 bases). V lost 1 base to trimming and J lost 0 bases, with 11 bases between them. This CDR3 contains 16 residues. CDR1 is SGHAT, CDR2 FQNNGV, per germline. In DNA, the CDR3 is TGTGCCAGCAGCTTAGGATTTGCGGGAAGCACAGATACGCAGTATTTT. This encodes CASSLGFAGSTDTQYF.

V usage is TRBV7-3 and J usage is TRBJ2-1; TRBD2 matches at 12 bases. CDR3 size: 16 residues. Trimming removed 4 bases from V and 7 bases from J; junction bases left unmatched: 8. Per the germline V gene, CDR1 is SGHTA and CDR2 is FQGTGA. CDR3 loop: CASSSLAGGNINEQFF. CDR3 nucleotide sequence: TGTGCCAGCAGCTCCCTAGCGGGGGGGAATATTAATGAGCAGTTCTTC.

V gene TRBV7-3 combines with J gene TRBJ1-1; D gene unclear. The CDR3 length is 13 residues. CDR1 SGHTA and CDR2 FQGTGA come from the germline V gene. Between the trimmed V and J ends, which lost 5 bases and 1 base, there was a span of 8 bases. The CDR3 DNA reads as TGTGCCAGCAGCGACGGGCCGAACACTGAAGCTTTCTTT. Protein sequence: CASSDGPNTEAFF.

The V gene is TRBV7-9, the J gene TRBJ2-3, with D unclear. The CDR3 is made up of 14 amino acids. The germline gives CDR1 SEHNR, CDR2 FQNEAQ (reference sequence). The V end lost 0 bases, the J end lost 3 bases, and 7 bases lay between the germline ends. The CDR3 protein is CASSLAKETDTQYF. The DNA for the CDR3 is TGTGCCAGCAGCTTAGCAAAGGAGACAGATACGCAGTATTTT. The full variable domain, rest sourced from reference TRBV7-9 and TRBJ2-3, is DTGVSQNPRHKITKRGQNVTFRCDPISEHNRLYWYRQTLGQGPEFLTYFQNEAQLEKSRLLSDRFSAERPKGSFSTLEIQRTEQGDSAMYLCASSLAKETDTQYFGPGTRLTVL.

The rearrangement links TRBV6-4 to TRBJ2-2; D unresolved. Per the germline V gene, CDR1 is MRHNA and CDR2 is SNTAGT. CDR3 length equals 13 residues. V lost 3 bases to trimming and J lost 0 bases, with 2 bases between them. CDR3 amino acids: CASSETNTGELFF. For the CDR3, the DNA is TGTGCCAGCAGTGAAACGAACACCGGGGAGCTGTTTTTT.

Only a few counts were recorded for this clone. This chain uses TRBV6-1 with TRBJ2-6, with TRBD2 matching over 7 bases. This CDR3 contains 16 residues. Germline CDR1 and CDR2: MNHNS and SASEGT. V was clipped by 1 base and J by 2 bases; unmatched bases: 2. The CDR3 bases are TGTGCCAGCAGTGAAGGGGGAGGGGCTGGGGCCAACGTCCTGACTTTC. Protein: CASSEGGGAGANVLTF.

The chain carries TRBV7-8 and TRBJ1-1; TRBD1 is a possible D gene (5 bases). V lost 5 bases and J 1 base, leaving 8 bases between the germline ends. The CDR3 spans 13 residues. CDR1 is SGHVS and CDR2 is FQNEAQ in the germline V gene. The CDR3 DNA reads as TGTGCCAGCAGCACCCAGGGGAACACTGAAGCTTTCTTT. This sequence encodes CASSTQGNTEAFF.

This chain uses TRBV30 with TRBJ2-1, with 10 positions matching TRBD1. Germline assignment: CDR1 GTSNPN and CDR2 SVGIG (reference sequence). Trimming at V came to 4 bases and at J to 7 bases, leaving 4 bases not matched to a gene. The CDR3 consists of 13 residues. The CDR3 DNA follows: TGTGCCTGGACGAGACAGGGGGCTAATGAGCAGTTCTTC. Amino acids: CAWTRQGANEQFF. Variable domain in full (rest from reference TRBV30 and TRBJ2-1): SQTIHQWPATLVQPVGSPLSLECTVEGTSNPNLYWYRQAAGRGLQLLFYSVGIGQISSEVPQNLSASRPQDRQFILSSKKLLLSDSGFYLCAWTRQGANEQFFGPGTRLTVL.

CDR3 DNA: TGCGCCAGCAGCCAAACAGCGACGAACACTGAAGCTTTCTTT. Translating it yields CASSQTATNTEAFF. This chain uses TRBV5-1 with TRBJ1-1; no clear D gene. Germline V gene data show CDR1 as SGHRS and CDR2 as YFSETQ. With 4 bases removed from V and 1 base from J, the gap between germline ends came to 11 bases. This CDR3 comprises 14 residues.

This chain uses TRBV29-1 with TRBJ1-4; 8 positions agree with TRBD1. The germline gives CDR1 SQVTM, CDR2 ANQGSEA. Germline trimming cut 6 bases from V and 5 bases from J; bases unmatched to any gene: 2. The CDR3 sequence is 12 residues long. In DNA, the CDR3 is TGCAGCGTGCGGGACAGGAATGAAAAACTGTTTTTT. This gives the protein CSVRDRNEKLFF.

The chain uses TRBV11-2 and TRBJ2-3, with D possibly TRBD2 on 6 matching bases. The V gene's germline CDR1 is SGHAT and CDR2 FQNNGV. The CDR3 is 15 amino acids. The V and J ends lost 5 bases and 0 bases respectively, with 12 bases between them. The CDR3 nucleotides are TGTGCCAGCAGCCCCCCTAGCGCTAGCACAGATACGCAGTATTTT. It encodes CASSPPSASTDTQYF.

The genes are TRBV12-3 or TRBV12-4 and TRBJ1-2; the D gene is possibly TRBD1 (6 bases). The germline V and J ends were trimmed by 4 bases and 6 bases, with 9 bases remaining between them. The CDR3 consists of 12 residues. This CDR3 is CASSSGVDGYTF. The CDR3 DNA follows: TGTGCCAGCAGTTCAGGGGTCGATGGCTACACCTTC.

The chain employs TRBV7-7 and TRBJ1-4; 7 positions match TRBD1. J lost 2 bases, V lost 5 bases, and 5 bases had no gene match. This CDR3 has 15 residues. Germline V gene data show CDR1 as SSHAT and CDR2 as FNYEAQ (reference sequence). The CDR3 DNA reads as TGTGCCAGCAGCAAAAGACAGGGCACTAATGAAAAACTGTTTTTT. Residues: CASSKRQGTNEKLFF.

V and J are TRBV7-9 and TRBJ2-5, with TRBD1 identical over 7 bases. The CDR3 consists of 16 residues. Germline V gene lookup returns CDR1 SEHNR and CDR2 FQNEAQ (reference sequence). Losses at the gene ends were 5 bases for V and 3 bases for J; bases not matched to a gene: 12. CDR3 nucleotides: TGTGCCAGCAGCCCCGCTCTGGGGGACAGTAAAGAGACCCAGTACTTC. It yields the protein CASSPALGDSKETQYF.